This record looks at one TCR beta chain sequence and its context. The target antigen is unknown. This CDR3 region has 17 residues. Germline V gene sequence: CDR1 SGHRS, CDR2 YFSETQ. Trimming removed 4 bases at V and 4 bases at J, with 23 bases between. The data derive from a study of beta chain features in type 1 diabetes. Study-wide results and limits: TCRB CDR3 length was moderately but significantly reduced in all four CD4+ subsets of Type 1 diabetes patients.

The entirety of the isolated RNA underwent reverse transcription, so expressed TCRB transcripts were sequenced. Naive, central memory and regulatory T cell samples yielded around 3.5 million reads on average. Generated by immunoSEQ multiplex PCR, the TCRdb table keeps only in-frame clones and is missing some. Among 60,000 to 75,000 clones listed, 59% were seen once. Via CD45RO/CCR7/CD25/CD127/CD95/CD27, cells of the CD4+ naive, central memory, regulatory and stem cell-like memory subsets were sorted. Sorted populations were all over 98% pure. The V gene is TRBV5-1, the J gene TRBJ1-1, with D maybe TRBD1 (6 bases). Sequencing was carried out using Tregs from blood. The source of this sequence is a young woman in good health. CDR3 amino acids: CASSPESGGRTSTEAFF. CDR3 nucleotide sequence: TGCGCCAGCAGCCCCGAATCGGGGGGGCGAACCAGCACTGAAGCTTTCTTT. Full variable domain (missing parts from reference TRBV5-1 and TRBJ1-1): KAGVTQTPRYLIKTRGQQVTLSCSPISGHRSVSWYQQTPGQGLQFLFEYFSETQRNKGNFPGRFSGRQFSNSRSEMNVSTLELGDSALYLCASSPESGGRTSTEAFFGQGTRLTVV.